Listed below are T cell receptor beta chains from one sample, sequenced in a study of T cell clonotyping in hematopoietic cell transplantation. Clones were read by immunoSEQ multiplex PCR, and TCRdb kept only the in-frame ones, dropping some. The sample yields roughly 40,000 clones, less than 85% seen once. The sequences come from peripheral blood mononuclear cells, collected before stem cell transplant. Receptors were obtained from a man aged 60 to 75 with acute myeloid leukemia. Some clones in this sample may be carry-over from other donors' samples. CDR3s include the opening cysteine and the closing phenylalanine or tryptophan. The order of the fields is D gene, J gene, V gene, clone size, CDR3 DNA, CDR3 protein. The D gene is left open where the match is weak. Not every row has a clone size; where given, it reads once, few, many or a size class.

TRBD1	TRBJ2-3	TRBV30	-	TGTGCCTGGAGTGCCGGGACAGGGGACGCAGATACGCAGTATTTT	CAWSAGTGDADTQYF
-	TRBJ1-4	TRBV14	-	TGTGCCAGCAGCCCGGGACCCTGGCAGGGAAAACTGTTTTTT	CASSPGPWQGKLFF
-	TRBJ1-2	TRBV11-2	-	TGTGCCAGCACCCGAGCGGACCCTTATGGCTACACCTTC	CASTRADPYGYTF
-	TRBJ2-7	TRBV7-3	-	TGTGCCAGCAGCTTAAGCCGACAGGGCGCGGGGATGGAGCAGTACTTC	CASSLSRQGAGMEQYF
-	TRBJ2-7	TRBV6-1	-	TGTGCCAGCAGTGATATGGGCTACGAGCAGTACTTC	CASSDMGYEQYF
-	TRBJ2-7	TRBV4-2	-	TGTGCCAGCAGCGGGGGCAACGAGCAGTACTTC	CASSGGNEQYF
TRBD1	TRBJ1-1	TRBV9	-	TGTGCCAGCAGCTCCCTCCGGTCGACAGGGCGGACTGAAGCTTTCTTT	CASSSLRSTGRTEAFF
TRBD1	TRBJ2-5	TRBV5-1	-	TGCGCCAGCAGCCCGGGGACAGGGGAGACCCAGTACTTC	CASSPGTGETQYF
-	TRBJ2-3	TRBV25-1	-	TGTGCCAGCAGGGGTGGATTCCAGGGAGATACGCAGTATTTT	CASRGGFQGDTQYF
-	TRBJ1-4	TRBV5-4	-	TGTGCCAGCAGGGGTTCAGGGGAAACTAATGAAAAACTGTTTTTT	CASRGSGETNEKLFF
-	TRBJ1-5	TRBV28	-	TGTGCCAGCACCATTGGGGGGGGGTACCATAGCAATCAGCCCCAGCATTTT	CASTIGGGYHSNQPQHF
-	TRBJ1-5	TRBV7-2	once	TGTGCCAGCAGCCAGCGCCAGGGGCAGGGCCAGCCCCAGCATTTT	CASSQRQGQGQPQHF
-	TRBJ2-7	TRBV5-4	-	TGTGCCAGCAGCTTGGATCCCGGTGGGCCCTACGAGCAGTACTTC	CASSLDPGGPYEQYF
TRBD1	TRBJ1-2	TRBV5-1	few	TGCGCCAGCAGCCCGCCGGGACAGGGGGCGAAAGGCTACACCTTC	CASSPPGQGAKGYTF
-	TRBJ2-3	TRBV7-6	-	TGTGCCAGCAGCGCCACAGATACGCAGTATTTT	CASSATDTQYF
-	TRBJ2-2	TRBV11-2	-	TGTGCCACCCGAGGGCCCCCAGGGGGGATCACCGGGGAGCTGTTTTTT	CATRGPPGGITGELFF
TRBD1	TRBJ2-7	TRBV28	-	TGTGCCAGCAGTTCAGGGGGCGGTCCCTACGAGCAGTACTTC	CASSSGGGPYEQYF